This T cell receptor beta chain was captured by sequencing in a study of blood T cell repertoires in COVID-19. At the level of the study: The samples span acute and convalescent COVID-19 from the United States, Italy and Spain. The analysed material was cDNA or gDNA that came from T cells, B-cell-depleted T cells, or PBMCs.

This CDR3 comprises 15 residues. Germline V gives CDR1 MNHEY, CDR2 SMNVEV (reference sequence). The germline V and J ends were trimmed by 4 bases and 5 bases, with 17 bases remaining between them. This clone was observed a few times. Original data processing: Quantification of nucleated cells was approximated via reference gene primer amplification. The protocol was immunoSEQ multiplex PCR, while the TCRdb copy is restricted to in-frame clones and leaves out a portion. V and J calls plus clone size are reproduced from that table; the DNA served to infer D and trimming. The sample has roughly 400,000 clones; roughly 88% are singletons.

The clonotype comes from a young man who had recovered from COVID-19. The sample was PBMCs or T cells enriched from blood (not recorded which). The rearrangement links TRBV27 to TRBJ2-5, with a tentative D call TRBD1 (8 bases). The CDR3 DNA is TGTGCCAGCAGTTCAGGACAGGGAGGGATGGAGACCCAGTACTTC. It is translated as CASSSGQGGMETQYF.